This entry describes one T cell receptor (beta chain). These data are taken from a study of technical replicates of blood from a few donors. Sequenced by immunoSEQ multiplex PCR; TCRdb stores in-frame clones only, minus some. The table includes tens of thousands of clones, about 87% detected once. The CDR3 sequence is 12 residues long. With 10 bases removed from V and 4 bases from J, the gap between germline ends came to 11 bases. The V gene's germline CDR1 is MNHEY and CDR2 SVGAGI. The chain carries TRBV6-5 and TRBJ1-3; D not certain. This TCR was sampled from a human donor in good health. Some clones in this sample may be carry-over from other donors' samples. Source material: PBMCs. CDR3 protein: CATRSAGNTIYF. The CDR3 DNA follows: TGTGCCACCAGGAGTGCCGGAAACACCATATATTTT.